This TCR beta chain stems from a study of T cell responses to AZD1222 COVID-19 vaccine (dated by TCRdb to the early 2020s). Context from the whole study: Because spike-specific TCR depth and breadth did not differ between the two schedules, AZD1222 recipients who got a second dose at roughly 4 weeks were pooled with those who got a second dose at roughly 12 weeks. Enrollment into the trials was organized by age into subgroups of 18-55, 56-69 and 70-plus years, and those subgroups contained roughly 150, 30 and 60 TCR-sequenced participants, respectively. A total of around 240 trial participants underwent TCR sequencing, of whom more than 200 had received two doses of AZD1222 and approximately 26 had received two doses of the MenACWY control vaccine. Study-level results and caveats: Nearly half of unique spike-specific TCRs reportedly recognized epitopes outside regions mutated in the B.1.351 and B.1.1.7 variants. CD4 TCRs associated with the vaccine covered the entire spike protein, and the dominant responses were in regions 160-218 and 743-854. Only five to seven AZD1222 recipients were SARS-CoV-2 seropositive at baseline, limiting conclusions about previously exposed vaccinees. Participants were mostly white British and included more females than males, and it was suggested by the authors that clonal diversity may have been underestimated. Spike-specific TCR breadth and depth rose significantly after two AZD1222 doses compared with day 0 and with MenACWY recipients. Because no day 14 peak-response samples were available, repertoires were characterized only after the peak T cell response. In the small 56-69-year group, the increase in depth fell short of significance, most likely because of low power.

Comment on this clone: Its antigen is currently not known. It has no much larger one-base neighbor in the sample; base qualities were not kept.

In the paper's terms, the time point label means: baseline before first vaccination. Vaccinee samples came from UK trials COV001 and COV002, including a single-blind randomized controlled phase 2/3 trial of AZD1222 (ChAdOx1 nCoV-19) in healthy adults. For TCRbeta chain sequencing, PBMC samples were collected from trial participants at day 0 and at day 28 after the second dose. The CDR3 regions of human TCRbeta chains were subjected to immunosequencing. The study's own analysis went as follows. Repertoire TCRs were checked for matches against a reference library of SARS-CoV-2-specific TCRs that had been generated using the MIRA antigen-specificity platform. Breadth meant the fraction of unique TCRs that were SARS-CoV-2-associated, whereas depth meant the fraction of total T cells that were SARS-CoV-2-associated. Using the MIRA data, each spike-specific TCR was assigned both to the spike region to which the TCR was reactive and to a CD4 or CD8 class. Log10-transformed breadth and depth values were compared by one-way ANOVA with Sidak's multiple comparisons tests. The table was pulled from immuneACCESS by TCRdb, which kept in-frame rearrangements only. Such tables lose some clones; where checked, under half of the loss comes from unresolved V genes, and the rest has no known cause. The V and J calls and clone size are taken from that table; D and trimming were inferred from the DNA. Within this sample are about 180,000 clones, with 85% to 90% of them counted one time only. Clones ranked in the top ten supply 1.5% to 2% of the sample.

Its CDR3 holds 13 amino acids, cysteine through phenylalanine. Only CDR3 DNA is held: 39 bases, read in frame from base 1. The V end loses 1 base and the J end loses 4 bases, and a stretch of 8 bases separates them. This TCR was sampled from an adult in good health. The chain uses TRBV12-3 or TRBV12-4 and TRBJ2-7, with an unclear D gene assignment. This specimen consisted of peripheral blood, obtained on day 0 of AZD1222 vaccination. The DNA sequence is given as TGTGCCAGCAGTTTAGTTTCCTCTTACGAGCAGTACTTC. Its translation reads: CASSLVSSYEQYF.